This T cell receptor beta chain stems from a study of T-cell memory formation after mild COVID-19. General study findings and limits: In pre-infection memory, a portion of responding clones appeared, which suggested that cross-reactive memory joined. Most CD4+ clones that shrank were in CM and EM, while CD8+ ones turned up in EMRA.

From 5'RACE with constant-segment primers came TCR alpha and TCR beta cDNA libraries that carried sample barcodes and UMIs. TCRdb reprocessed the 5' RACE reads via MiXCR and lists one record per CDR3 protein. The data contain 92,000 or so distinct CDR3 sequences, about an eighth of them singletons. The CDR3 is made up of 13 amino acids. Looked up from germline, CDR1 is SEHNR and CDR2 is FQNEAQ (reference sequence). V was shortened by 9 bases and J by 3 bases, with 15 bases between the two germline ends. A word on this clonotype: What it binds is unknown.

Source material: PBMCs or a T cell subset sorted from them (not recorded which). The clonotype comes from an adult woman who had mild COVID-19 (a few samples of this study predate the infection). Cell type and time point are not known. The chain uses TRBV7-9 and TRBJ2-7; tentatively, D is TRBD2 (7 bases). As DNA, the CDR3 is TGTGCCAGTACGGGGGGCCTCCTCTACGAGCAGTACTTC. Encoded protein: CASTGGLLYEQYF.